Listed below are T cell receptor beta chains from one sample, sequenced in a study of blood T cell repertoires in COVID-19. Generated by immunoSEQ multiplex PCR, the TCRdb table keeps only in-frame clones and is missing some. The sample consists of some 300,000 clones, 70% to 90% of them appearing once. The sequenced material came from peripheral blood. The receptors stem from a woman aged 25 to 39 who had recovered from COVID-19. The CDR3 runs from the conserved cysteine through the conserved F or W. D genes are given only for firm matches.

CDR3 DNA: TGTGCCAGCAGCTTGGGAACGGGACTTTATGGCTACACCTTC
CDR3 protein: CASSLGTGLYGYTF
CDR3 length: 14
D gene: .
J gene: TRBJ1-2
V gene: TRBV5-4

CDR3 DNA: TGCGCCAGCAGCGACGGGACAGCTTACAATGAGCAGTTCTTC
CDR3 protein: CASSDGTAYNEQFF
CDR3 length: 14
D gene: TRBD1
J gene: TRBJ2-1
V gene: TRBV5-1

CDR3 DNA: TGTGCCAGCTCACCCTCTTCGACGACTTACAATGAGCAGTTCTTC
CDR3 protein: CASSPSSTTYNEQFF
CDR3 length: 15
D gene: .
J gene: TRBJ2-1
V gene: TRBV18

CDR3 DNA: TGTGCCAGCAGTTACTCAAAGGCAGGCCCCACAGATACGCAGTATTTT
CDR3 protein: CASSYSKAGPTDTQYF
CDR3 length: 16
D gene: .
J gene: TRBJ2-3
V gene: TRBV6-2/TRBV6-3

CDR3 DNA: TGTGCCAGCAGCTATGACAGGGGTACTGAAGCTTTCTTT
CDR3 protein: CASSYDRGTEAFF
CDR3 length: 13
D gene: TRBD1
J gene: TRBJ1-1
V gene: TRBV7-3

CDR3 DNA: TGTGCCAGCAGCGGGACTAGCGGATACAATGAGCAGTTCTTC
CDR3 protein: CASSGTSGYNEQFF
CDR3 length: 14
D gene: TRBD2
J gene: TRBJ2-1
V gene: TRBV11-1

CDR3 DNA: TGTGCCAGCAGCCGAGGGGGACAACTAAGCTCCTACGAGCAGTACTTC
CDR3 protein: CASSRGGQLSSYEQYF
CDR3 length: 16
D gene: .
J gene: TRBJ2-7
V gene: TRBV3-1/TRBV3-2

CDR3 DNA: TGTGCCAGTAGTATAGGAGGACAGGGCAACACTGAAGCTTTCTTT
CDR3 protein: CASSIGGQGNTEAFF
CDR3 length: 15
D gene: TRBD1
J gene: TRBJ1-1
V gene: TRBV19

CDR3 DNA: TGTGCCTGGAGTCAGAGCACAGATACGCAGTATTTT
CDR3 protein: CAWSQSTDTQYF
CDR3 length: 12
D gene: .
J gene: TRBJ2-3
V gene: TRBV30

CDR3 DNA: TGTGCCAGCAGTGAGTGGCTAGCGGGGTCCCTCTCGGATACGCAGTATTTT
CDR3 protein: CASSEWLAGSLSDTQYF
CDR3 length: 17
D gene: TRBD2
J gene: TRBJ2-3
V gene: TRBV2

CDR3 DNA: TGTGCCACCAGCAGGTTGACAGAATCGACCGGGGAGCTGTTTTTT
CDR3 protein: CATSRLTESTGELFF
CDR3 length: 15
D gene: .
J gene: TRBJ2-2
V gene: TRBV15

CDR3 DNA: TGTGCCAGCAGCGTAGTGTGGGTACCGGGACAGGGAGGTTCGTCATGCTACACCTTC
CDR3 protein: CASSVVWVPGQGGSSCYTF
CDR3 length: 19
D gene: TRBD1
J gene: TRBJ1-2
V gene: TRBV9

CDR3 DNA: TGTGCCAGCAGCCACAGGGGGTCTAGAACTGAAGCTTTCTTT
CDR3 protein: CASSHRGSRTEAFF
CDR3 length: 14
D gene: TRBD1
J gene: TRBJ1-1
V gene: TRBV13

CDR3 DNA: TGTGCCAGCAGTGAAGATATGAACACTGAAGCTTTCTTT
CDR3 protein: CASSEDMNTEAFF
CDR3 length: 13
D gene: .
J gene: TRBJ1-1
V gene: TRBV2

CDR3 DNA: TGTGCCTGGAGTATTAGTGAATCTAACTATGGCTACACCTTC
CDR3 protein: CAWSISESNYGYTF
CDR3 length: 14
D gene: .
J gene: TRBJ1-2
V gene: TRBV30

CDR3 DNA: TGTGCCAGCAGCCCGGTTTCAGGGGCACTCTACGAGCAGTACTTC
CDR3 protein: CASSPVSGALYEQYF
CDR3 length: 15
D gene: .
J gene: TRBJ2-7
V gene: TRBV3-1/TRBV3-2

CDR3 DNA: TGTGCCAGCAGCGGACGGGACAGGTACACTGAAGCTTTCTTT
CDR3 protein: CASSGRDRYTEAFF
CDR3 length: 14
D gene: TRBD1
J gene: TRBJ1-1
V gene: TRBV7-8

CDR3 DNA: TGTGCCAGCAGCTTTCAGGGCTCGGGGGAGCTGTTTTTT
CDR3 protein: CASSFQGSGELFF
CDR3 length: 13
D gene: .
J gene: TRBJ2-2
V gene: TRBV5-4

CDR3 DNA: TGTGCCAGCAGCGTTAATACGGGGGGGGGCACAGATACGCAGTATTTT
CDR3 protein: CASSVNTGGGTDTQYF
CDR3 length: 16
D gene: TRBD2
J gene: TRBJ2-3
V gene: TRBV9

CDR3 DNA: TGTGCCAGCAGCTTGGGACAGGGGATGGGGGAGCTGTTTTTT
CDR3 protein: CASSLGQGMGELFF
CDR3 length: 14
D gene: TRBD1
J gene: TRBJ2-2
V gene: TRBV5-6

CDR3 DNA: TGCGCCAGCAGCTTGTGGGACAGGGGCGATACGCAGTATTTT
CDR3 protein: CASSLWDRGDTQYF
CDR3 length: 14
D gene: TRBD1
J gene: TRBJ2-3
V gene: TRBV5-1

CDR3 DNA: TGCGCCAGCAGCTTGGCCGTATTAGACTCCACAGATACGCAGTATTTT
CDR3 protein: CASSLAVLDSTDTQYF
CDR3 length: 16
D gene: .
J gene: TRBJ2-3
V gene: TRBV5-1

CDR3 DNA: TGTGCCAGCAGTTACTCAAGGGGGAACACTGAAGCTTTCTTT
CDR3 protein: CASSYSRGNTEAFF
CDR3 length: 14
D gene: .
J gene: TRBJ1-1
V gene: TRBV6-2/TRBV6-3

CDR3 DNA: TGTGCCAGCAGCCACCCAACTAGCGGGGGGAAGAACCAAGAGACCCAGTACTTC
CDR3 protein: CASSHPTSGGKNQETQYF
CDR3 length: 18
D gene: TRBD2
J gene: TRBJ2-5
V gene: TRBV14

CDR3 DNA: TGTGCCAGCTCACCAAGACAGGGGGCCACTGAAGCTTTCTTT
CDR3 protein: CASSPRQGATEAFF
CDR3 length: 14
D gene: TRBD1
J gene: TRBJ1-1
V gene: TRBV18

CDR3 DNA: TGTGCCAGTAGTATTCGGGCAGGGGGCGTCTCAAACTATGGCTACACCTTC
CDR3 protein: CASSIRAGGVSNYGYTF
CDR3 length: 17
D gene: TRBD1
J gene: TRBJ1-2
V gene: TRBV19

CDR3 DNA: TGTGCCAGCTCACCGGGACTAGCATCCAATGAGCAGTTCTTC
CDR3 protein: CASSPGLASNEQFF
CDR3 length: 14
D gene: TRBD2
J gene: TRBJ2-1
V gene: TRBV18